The source of this TCR beta chain is a study of CD8+ T cells in alopecia areata. Study-level results: Unlike in mice, where it was clearer, TCR sharing across patients was less clear, possibly HLA-related.

RNA, once extracted, was reverse transcribed into cDNA for use as the sequencing template. The protocol was immunoSEQ multiplex PCR, while the TCRdb copy is restricted to in-frame clones and leaves out a portion. The sample includes about 270,000 clones, 60% of them seen just once. Germline lookup yields CDR1 GTSNPN and CDR2 SVGIG (reference sequence). J gave up 5 bases and V 4 bases, and 10 bases lay outside the gene matches. The CDR3 contains 15 residues. Regarding treatment: oral pan-JAK inhibitor, 5-10 mg twice daily. Alopecia areata patients gave lesional scalp punch biopsies and peripheral blood samples. T lymphocytes (CD4+ and CD8+) were sorted from PBMCs. About this clone: Antigen: not known.

The sequenced sample was CD4+ T cells sorted from blood, obtained at roughly week 53, from a patient treated with tofacitinib. The sequence was obtained from a human donor with alopecia areata. The J gene is TRBJ2-3, the V gene TRBV30; 9 nucleotides agree with TRBD2. The CDR3 reads CAWTMGSGGLDTQYF. CDR3 in DNA: TGTGCCTGGACGATGGGTAGCGGGGGCTTAGATACGCAGTATTTT.